The 22 T cell receptor beta chains below come from one sample, sequenced in a study of Graves' ophthalmopathy and Graves' hyperthyroidism. Amplification of TCR beta CDR3 regions used RNA transcripts. The first round was an RT-PCR with HTBI primers, and the second round was a multiplex PCR. TCRdb recomputed calls from the multiplex PCR reads with MiXCR, one row per CDR3 protein. In the table there are hundreds of thousands of distinct CDR3 sequences, 22% of which are singletons. The sequenced sample was peripheral blood. Receptors were obtained from a woman younger than 30 with stable Graves' hyperthyroidism. Some clones in this sample may be carry-over from other donors' samples.

At least ten counts were recorded for this clonotype. V gene TRBV6-1 combines with J gene TRBJ2-5; D gene unclear. The length of the CDR3 is 13 residues. V lost 4 bases and J lost 2, with 8 bases in between. Germline V lookup: CDR1 MNHNS, CDR2 SASEGT. The DNA of the CDR3 is TGTGCCAGCAGTGTTAGGCTACAAGAGACCCAGTACTTC. Translation gives CASSVRLQETQYF.

This clonotype was seen many times. V and J are TRBV11-2 and TRBJ2-7; D gene uncertain. The CDR3 extends over 13 amino acids. V lost 4 bases to trimming and J lost 3 bases, with 10 bases between them. Germline V CDR1 and CDR2: SGHAT, FQNNGV. The CDR3 DNA sequence: TGTGCCAGCAGCTCGCCTCGGTTCTACGAGCAGTACTTC. Protein product: CASSSPRFYEQYF.

This chain links TRBV5-1 with TRBJ1-2; TRBD1 matches at 10 bases. The CDR3 is 16 residues long. The germline V gene has CDR1 SGHRS and CDR2 YFSETQ. The trim removed 3 bases at V and 6 bases at J, leaving 11 bases unmatched. The CDR3, as DNA: TGCGCCAGCAGCTCCCGGGACAGGGGAGTAACGGATGGCTACACCTTC. Amino acid sequence: CASSSRDRGVTDGYTF.

This clonotype was detected many times. The chain uses TRBV7-2 and TRBJ2-7; tentatively, D is TRBD1 or TRBD2 (5 bases each). Germline V gives CDR1 SGHTA, CDR2 FQGNSA. V was shortened by 5 bases and J by 3 bases, with 14 bases between the two germline ends. The length of the CDR3 is 14 residues. In nucleotides, the CDR3 is TGTGCCAGCAGCACCGGGGCAGCTAACTACGAGCAGTACTTC. Residues: CASSTGAANYEQYF.

This clonotype occurred many times. This rearrangement joins TRBV11-2 to TRBJ1-2; D call uncertain. Trimming took off 1 base at V and 5 bases at J, with 11 bases between the two ends. The CDR3 sequence is 14 residues long. Germline V lookup: CDR1 SGHAT, CDR2 FQNNGV. CDR3 region: CASSLAPDGYGYTF. In DNA form, the CDR3 reads TGTGCCAGCAGCTTAGCACCGGACGGATATGGCTACACCTTC.

This clonotype was observed many times. The chain combines TRBV7-8 with TRBJ2-5; D unclear. Germline V gene sequence: CDR1 SGHVS, CDR2 FQNEAQ. V was pared by 4 bases and J by 3 bases, with 15 bases between. This CDR3 is built from 15 residues. CDR3 loop: CASSSNRLREETQYF. CDR3 bases: TGTGCCAGCAGCTCTAACCGACTCCGGGAAGAGACCCAGTACTTC.

This chain joins TRBV12-3 or TRBV12-4 and TRBJ2-2, with 10 bases lining up with TRBD1. CDR3 length: 15 amino acids. Losses at the gene ends were 5 bases for V and 4 bases for J; bases not matched to a gene: 4. The CDR3 coding sequence is TGTGCCAGCAGTGACAGGGGGCGCAGCACCGGGGAGCTGTTTTTT. Its protein product is CASSDRGRSTGELFF.

This clonotype was counted many times. CDR3 region: CASSYSRAVSYEQYF. As DNA, the CDR3 is TGTGCCAGCAGTTACTCCCGGGCAGTTTCCTACGAGCAGTACTTC. V and J are TRBV6-5 and TRBJ2-7, with D uncertain. The V gene's germline CDR1 is MNHEY and CDR2 SVGAGI. There are 15 residues in the CDR3. V dropped 0 bases and J dropped 1 base, with 10 bases sitting between them.

This clonotype came up many times. The rearrangement joins TRBV12-3 or TRBV12-4 to TRBJ2-7; TRBD1 might be the D (5 bases). Between the trimmed V and J ends, which lost 6 bases and 3 bases, there was a span of 12 bases. The CDR3 has 13 residues. The CDR3, as DNA: TGTGCCAGCAGGTACCCAGGGATCTACGAGCAGTACTTC. It is translated as CASRYPGIYEQYF.

This clonotype was counted ten times or more. The chain is built from TRBV20-1 and TRBJ1-5; D unclear. The length of the CDR3 is 12 residues. Germline V gene data show CDR1 as DFQATT and CDR2 as SNEGSKA (reference sequence). The V gene lost 6 bases and the J gene lost 3 bases, with 9 bases spanning the gap. The CDR3 here is CSAADPNQPQHF. CDR3 DNA sequence: TGCAGTGCCGCAGACCCCAATCAGCCCCAGCATTTT.

As regards this clonotype: This may stem from a read error, because a much larger clone lies one nucleotide away. The chain employs TRBV7-9 and TRBJ1-2, with unresolved D. V shed 1 base and J shed 12 bases, with 18 bases lying between them. Germline-derived CDR1 and CDR2 are SEHNR and FQNEAQ (reference sequence). The CDR3 is made up of 14 amino acids. The CDR3 DNA is TGTGCCAGCAGCTTAGACGGCAGCCCTCTGGGCCACACCTTC. Protein product: CASSLDGSPLGHTF.

The gene calls are TRBV5-1 and TRBJ2-2; 10 positions match TRBD2. After removal of 1 base from V and 1 base from J, the junction contained 7 bases not matched to a gene. In germline, CDR1 is SGHRS, CDR2 YFSETQ. CDR3 length: 18 amino acids. The CDR3 nucleotides are TGCGCCAGCAGCTTGAATTTGAGGACTAGCGGGAACACCGGGGAGCTGTTTTTT. Its protein product is CASSLNLRTSGNTGELFF.

The chain uses TRBV14 and TRBJ1-2; D not certain. CDR3 size: 16 residues. Trimming took off 0 bases at V and 4 bases at J, with 15 bases between the two ends. The germline CDR1 and CDR2 sequences are SGHDN and FVKESK. The CDR3 loop reads CASSQDHWGAIYGYTF. CDR3 in DNA: TGTGCCAGCAGCCAAGATCACTGGGGAGCCATCTATGGCTACACCTTC.

This clonotype showed up many times. This chain uses TRBV6-2 or TRBV6-3 with TRBJ1-5; 11 bases fit TRBD1. The germline V gene has CDR1 MNHEY and CDR2 SVGEGT. The CDR3 runs 20 residues. V was clipped by 0 bases and J by 2 bases; unmatched bases: 12. The CDR3 coding sequence is TGTGCCAGCAGTTACTCCCCTTGGACAGGGGGCGAAAGGGGCAATCAGCCCCAGCATTTT. Protein: CASSYSPWTGGERGNQPQHF.

The chain recombines TRBV19 with TRBJ1-1, with D possibly TRBD1 on 6 matching bases. V shed 5 bases and J shed 5 bases, with 12 bases lying between them. There are 13 residues in the CDR3. CDR1 LNHDA and CDR2 SQIVND come from the germline V gene (reference sequence). In DNA, the CDR3 is TGTGCCAGTAGTGGGGGCCCGAGGACTGAAGCTTTCTTT. Its protein product is CASSGGPRTEAFF.

This clonotype was counted between two and nine times. This chain connects TRBV27 to TRBJ2-2, with 9 bases fitting TRBD1. The CDR3 is made up of 15 amino acids. Unmatched junction bases numbered 7, after V lost 7 bases and J lost 4 bases. CDR1 MNHEY and CDR2 SMNVEV come from the germline V gene (reference sequence). This CDR3 is CASTRGTGITGELFF. The DNA of the CDR3 is TGTGCCAGCACCCGTGGGACAGGGATCACCGGGGAGCTGTTTTTT.

The genes are TRBV20-1 and TRBJ1-5; D unclear. The V gene's germline CDR1 is DFQATT and CDR2 SNEGSKA (reference sequence). Trimming removed 3 bases from V and 1 base from J, with 7 bases in between. The CDR3 covers 13 residues. Written as DNA, the CDR3 is TGCAGTGCTAGCCCCGGGAGCAATCAGCCCCAGCATTTT. It is translated as CSASPGSNQPQHF.

The CDR3 DNA reads as TGTGCCAGCAGTCGTTACAGGGACGAGCAGTACTTC. Its protein is CASSRYRDEQYF. The V and J genes are TRBV6-1 and TRBJ2-7, with a possible D match to TRBD1 (6 bases). Germline V gives CDR1 MNHNS, CDR2 SASEGT. This CDR3 contains 12 residues. Trimming cost V 5 bases and J 5 bases, with 10 bases left between them.

This clonotype was observed many times. The chain joins TRBV20-1 to TRBJ1-2; 7 nucleotides match TRBD1. The CDR3 is 15 residues long. V was pared by 0 bases and J by 3 bases, with 7 bases of the junction left unmatched. Germline V lookup: CDR1 DFQATT, CDR2 SNEGSKA (reference sequence). The CDR3 bases are TGCAGTGCTAGAGATAAAAGGAGGGGGCACTATGGCTACACCTTC. Residues: CSARDKRRGHYGYTF.

V usage is TRBV6-1 and J usage is TRBJ1-2; 10 bases are a match to TRBD1. Germline CDR1 and CDR2: MNHNS and SASEGT. Trimming cost V 0 bases and J 7 bases; bases outside gene matches: 8. The CDR3 runs 16 residues. The CDR3 is CASSEAGTGAGGGYTF. Written as DNA, the CDR3 is TGTGCCAGCAGTGAAGCGGGGACAGGGGCTGGTGGTGGCTACACCTTC.

The V gene is TRBV12-3 or TRBV12-4, the J gene TRBJ2-2; no reliable D call. Between the trimmed V and J ends, which lost 7 bases and 6 bases, there was a span of 18 bases. The CDR3 contains 15 residues. The CDR3 sequence is CASTGRLEYSGELFF. The CDR3 DNA sequence: TGTGCCAGCACCGGACGCCTGGAATATTCCGGGGAGCTGTTTTTT.

The CDR3 loop is CAISLTGDTGELFF. The CDR3 nucleotides read TGTGCCATCAGCCTTACAGGGGACACCGGGGAGCTGTTTTTT. The chain joins TRBV10-3 to TRBJ2-2; 7 bases agree with TRBD1. The CDR3 is 14 amino acids. Losses at the gene ends were 6 bases for V and 3 bases for J; bases not matched to a gene: 4. Per the germline V gene, CDR1 is ENHRY and CDR2 is SYGVKD.